The rows below give T cell receptor beta chains drawn from one sample of a study of T cell responses to AZD1222 COVID-19 vaccine. The method was immunoSEQ multiplex PCR; TCRdb's version includes in-frame clones alone and lacks a portion of them. The sample gives fewer than 100,000 clones, over 85% of which show up once; over 9.5% is in the top ten. Sample: peripheral blood, taken on day 0 of AZD1222 vaccination. The origin of the receptors is an adult in good health. Each CDR3 is given with its conserved first and last residue. D genes are given only for firm matches. Clone size appears in some rows only: once, few, many, or a class for an expanded clone.

>TRBJ1-6|TRBV6-5|-|-
CASALGTSNNSPLHF
TGTGCCAGCGCTCTGGGGACGTCGAATAATTCACCCCTCCACTTT
>TRBJ1-5|TRBV19|-|-
CASSSSGTPNQPQHF
TGTGCCAGTAGTTCGAGCGGGACACCTAATCAGCCCCAGCATTTT
>TRBJ1-3|TRBV3-1/TRBV3-2|-|-
CASSQEYGEGGAGNTIYF
TGTGCCAGCAGCCAAGAATACGGTGAAGGAGGGGCTGGAAACACCATATATTTT
>TRBJ2-7|TRBV19|-|TRBD1
CASSMGQGGTYEQYF
TGTGCCAGTAGTATGGGACAGGGGGGTACCTACGAGCAGTACTTC
>TRBJ1-6|TRBV10-3|-|-
CAISDLQGPGNSPLHF
TGTGCCATCAGCGACCTACAGGGCCCGGGAAATTCACCCCTCCACTTT
>TRBJ1-2|TRBV5-1|once|-
CASSPLQGGGYTF
TGCGCCAGCAGCCCTTTACAGGGAGGCGGCTACACCTTC
>TRBJ2-7|TRBV7-6|-|TRBD1
CASSLDQGARFRWQYF
TGTGCCAGCAGCTTAGATCAGGGGGCGCGCTTCAGGTGGCAGTACTTC
>TRBJ1-6|TRBV28|-|-
CASKLTGGSPLHF
TGTGCCAGCAAACTGACGGGGGGTTCACCCCTCCACTTT
>TRBJ2-7|TRBV18|-|TRBD2
CASSPRKAGSLDEQYF
TGTGCCAGCTCACCCAGGAAAGCGGGATCTCTTGACGAGCAGTACTTC
>TRBJ2-3|TRBV24-1|-|-
CATRRGENADTQYF
TGTGCCACCAGAAGGGGAGAGAACGCAGATACGCAGTATTTT
>TRBJ1-2|TRBV2|-|-
CASSEDLAAYGYTF
TGTGCCAGCAGTGAAGATCTAGCGGCTTATGGCTACACCTTC
>TRBJ1-2|TRBV5-4|-|TRBD1
CASTSGTGANYGYTF
TGTGCCAGCACCTCCGGGACAGGGGCTAACTATGGCTACACCTTC
>TRBJ2-1|TRBV29-1|-|TRBD1
CSILRDRGYNEQFF
TGCAGCATCCTCCGGGACAGGGGCTACAATGAGCAGTTCTTC
>TRBJ1-3|TRBV29-1|-|-
CSAQGTGNTIYF
TGCAGCGCTCAGGGAACTGGAAACACCATATATTTT
>TRBJ1-5|TRBV19|-|TRBD1
CASSMSGGQGNQPQHF
TGTGCCAGTAGTATGTCAGGGGGACAGGGGAATCAGCCCCAGCATTTT
>TRBJ1-3|TRBV19|-|TRBD1
CASSLMTGVSGNTIYF
TGTGCCAGTAGCCTTATGACAGGGGTCTCTGGAAACACCATATATTTT
>TRBJ2-1|TRBV5-1|-|-
CASSLAPHHGRIDNEQFF
TGCGCCAGCAGCTTGGCACCCCATCACGGGAGAATCGACAATGAGCAGTTCTTC
>TRBJ1-4|TRBV29-1|-|-
CSVRGARSTNEKLFF
TGCAGCGTTCGAGGAGCCCGTTCAACTAATGAAAAACTGTTTTTT
>TRBJ1-1|TRBV2|-|TRBD1
CASRRDREAEAFF
TGTGCCAGCAGACGGGACAGGGAGGCTGAAGCTTTCTTT
>TRBJ1-1|TRBV18|once|-
CASSPGDGEAFF
TGTGCCAGCTCACCTGGGGACGGTGAAGCTTTCTTT
>TRBJ2-6|TRBV20-1|-|TRBD2
CSASTSGPSGANVLTF
TGCAGTGCTAGTACTAGCGGGCCCTCTGGGGCCAACGTCCTGACTTTC
>TRBJ1-1|TRBV5-1|-|-
CASSADGMNTEAFF
TGCGCCAGCAGCGCGGACGGCATGAACACTGAAGCTTTCTTT
>TRBJ2-5|TRBV6-5|-|-
CASRSETQYF
TGTGCCAGCCGGTCAGAGACCCAGTACTTC
>TRBJ2-7|TRBV11-2|-|-
CASRAAGKAYEQYF
TGTGCCAGCAGGGCCGCGGGGAAGGCCTACGAGCAGTACTTC
>TRBJ1-3|TRBV20-1|-|-
CSALSGNTIYF
TGCAGTGCCCTCTCTGGAAACACCATATATTTT
>TRBJ2-2|TRBV28|-|TRBD2
CASSSRLAGAIKNTGELFF
TGTGCCAGCAGCTCTAGACTAGCGGGAGCGATTAAGAACACCGGGGAGCTGTTTTTT
>TRBJ2-2|TRBV19|-|-
CASSIDLHLSTGELFF
TGTGCCAGTAGTATAGATCTTCACTTGAGCACCGGGGAGCTGTTTTTT
>TRBJ1-2|TRBV5-6|-|TRBD1
CASSKTTDRAYGYGYTF
TGTGCCAGCAGCAAAACGACGGACAGGGCGTACGGCTATGGCTACACCTTC
>TRBJ1-5|TRBV6-4|-|-
CASSDVDTYSNQPQHF
TGTGCCAGCAGTGACGTTGACACCTATAGCAATCAGCCCCAGCATTTT
>TRBJ2-3|TRBV5-8|-|-
CASSPRLVVSTDTQYF
TGTGCCAGCAGCCCACGACTAGTCGTGAGCACAGATACGCAGTATTTT
>TRBJ1-2|TRBV6-5|once|-
CASSYSGGRYGYTF
TGTGCCAGCAGTTACTCGGGTGGGCGCTATGGCTACACCTTC
>TRBJ2-7|TRBV6-5|-|TRBD2
CASSLAGAYEQYF
TGTGCCAGCTCGCTAGCGGGAGCCTACGAGCAGTACTTC
>TRBJ2-7|TRBV7-2|-|-
CASSVRVGEDYEQYF
TGTGCCAGCAGCGTCCGGGTCGGGGAAGATTACGAGCAGTACTTC
>TRBJ2-7|TRBV5-4|few|-
CASSLAGAGSYEQYF
TGTGCCAGCAGCTTGGCGGGAGCCGGGAGCTACGAGCAGTACTTC
>TRBJ1-3|TRBV18|-|-
CASSPRSDNTIYF
TGTGCCAGCTCACCCCGCAGCGACAACACCATATATTTT
>TRBJ1-5|TRBV6-1|-|-
CASSEARGNQPQHF
TGTGCCAGCAGTGAAGCCCGCGGCAATCAGCCCCAGCATTTT
>TRBJ1-2|TRBV14|-|-
CASSYAGTSPQRYTF
TGTGCCAGCAGCTACGCAGGGACGAGCCCCCAGCGGTACACCTTC
>TRBJ1-2|TRBV23-1|-|-
CATSQSRAQVPYGCGYTF
-
>TRBJ2-3|TRBV5-1|-|TRBD1
CASSLGGQTDLGTDTQYF
TGCGCCAGCAGCTTGGGGGGACAGACCGATCTGGGCACAGATACGCAGTATTTT
>TRBJ2-2|TRBV27|-|-
CASSLGGVLPGELFF
TGTGCCAGCAGTTTGGGGGGAGTACTCCCCGGGGAGCTGTTTTTT
>TRBJ2-7|TRBV28|-|-
CASSSQQGRSYEQYF
TGTGCCAGCAGTTCCCAGCAGGGCAGATCCTACGAGCAGTACTTC
>TRBJ1-1|TRBV6-4|-|-
CASRHAGEAFF
TGTGCCAGCAGACACGCCGGTGAAGCTTTCTTT
>TRBJ2-7|TRBV9|-|TRBD1
CASSEGQGSSYEQYF
TGTGCCAGCAGCGAGGGACAGGGGAGCTCCTACGAGCAGTACTTC
>TRBJ2-7|TRBV7-2|-|-
CASSLVVGRAYEQYF
TGTGCCAGCAGCTTAGTAGTCGGCAGAGCCTACGAGCAGTACTTC
>TRBJ1-2|TRBV30|-|-
CAWNLNRDGYTF
TGTGCCTGGAACTTAAACAGGGATGGCTACACCTTC
>TRBJ2-5|TRBV5-4|-|TRBD2
CASSPREAVTQYF
TGTGCCAGCAGCCCGCGGGAGGCGGTGACCCAGTACTTC